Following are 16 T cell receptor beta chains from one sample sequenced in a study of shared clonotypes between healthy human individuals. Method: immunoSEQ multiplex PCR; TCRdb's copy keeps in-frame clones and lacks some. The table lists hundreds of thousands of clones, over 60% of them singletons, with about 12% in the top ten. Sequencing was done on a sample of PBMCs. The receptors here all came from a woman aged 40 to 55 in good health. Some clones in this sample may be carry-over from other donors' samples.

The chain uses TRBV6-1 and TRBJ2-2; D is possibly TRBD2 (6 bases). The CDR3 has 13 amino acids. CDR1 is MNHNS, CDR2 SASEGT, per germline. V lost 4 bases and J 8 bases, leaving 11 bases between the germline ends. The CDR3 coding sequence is TGTGCCAGCAGTGCCGGGACTGATGGGGAGCTGTTTTTT. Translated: CASSAGTDGELFF.

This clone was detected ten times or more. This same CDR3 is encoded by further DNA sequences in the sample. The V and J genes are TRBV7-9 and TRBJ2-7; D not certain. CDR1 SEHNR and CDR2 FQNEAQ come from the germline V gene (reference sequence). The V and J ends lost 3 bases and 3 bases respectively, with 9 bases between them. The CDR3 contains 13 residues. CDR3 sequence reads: CASSLGPGYEQYF. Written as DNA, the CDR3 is TGTGCCAGCAGCTTGGGTCCCGGCTACGAGCAGTACTTC.

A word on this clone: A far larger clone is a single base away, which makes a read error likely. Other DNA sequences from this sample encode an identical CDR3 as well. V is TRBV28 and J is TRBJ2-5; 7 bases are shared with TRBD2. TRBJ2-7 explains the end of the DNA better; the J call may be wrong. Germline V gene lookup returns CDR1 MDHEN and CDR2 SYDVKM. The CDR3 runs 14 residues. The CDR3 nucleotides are TGTGCCAGCAGAACCGGGACTACTTCCTACGAGCAGTACTTC. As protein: CASRTGTTSYEQYF.

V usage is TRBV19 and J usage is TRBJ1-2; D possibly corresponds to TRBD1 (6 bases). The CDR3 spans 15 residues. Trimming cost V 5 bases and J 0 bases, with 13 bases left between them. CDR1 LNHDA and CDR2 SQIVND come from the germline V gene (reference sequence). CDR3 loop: CASSRSGQTNYGYTF. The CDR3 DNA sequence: TGTGCCAGTAGTCGCTCCGGACAGACTAACTATGGCTACACCTTC. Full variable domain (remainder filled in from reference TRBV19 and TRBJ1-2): DGGITQSPKYLFRKEGQNVTLSCEQNLNHDAMYWYRQDPGQGLRLIYYSQIVNDFQKGDIAEGYSVSREKKESFPLTVTSAQKNPTAFYLCASSRSGQTNYGYTFGSGTRLTVV.

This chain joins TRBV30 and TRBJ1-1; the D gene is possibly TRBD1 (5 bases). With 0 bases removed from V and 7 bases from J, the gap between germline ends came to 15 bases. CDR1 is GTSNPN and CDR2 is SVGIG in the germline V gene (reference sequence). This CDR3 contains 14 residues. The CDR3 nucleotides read TGTGCCTGGAGTGTTAAGGGGCGCATCAATGAAGCTTTCTTT. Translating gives CAWSVKGRINEAFF.

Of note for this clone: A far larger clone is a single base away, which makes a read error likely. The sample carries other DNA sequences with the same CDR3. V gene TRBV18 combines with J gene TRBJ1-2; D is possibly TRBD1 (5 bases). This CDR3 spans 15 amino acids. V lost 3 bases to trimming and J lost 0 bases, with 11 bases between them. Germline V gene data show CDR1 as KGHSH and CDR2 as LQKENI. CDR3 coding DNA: TGTGCCAGCTCACCTCGGGACGGTCCTAACTATGGCTACACCTTC. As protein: CASSPRDGPNYGYTF.

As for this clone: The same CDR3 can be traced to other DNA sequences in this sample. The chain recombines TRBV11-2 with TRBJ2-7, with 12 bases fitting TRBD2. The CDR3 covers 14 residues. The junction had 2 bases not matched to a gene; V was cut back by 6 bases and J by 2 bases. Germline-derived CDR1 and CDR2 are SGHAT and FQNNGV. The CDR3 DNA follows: TGTGCCAGCAGATGGACTAGCGGGACCTACGAGCAGTACTTC. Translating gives CASRWTSGTYEQYF.

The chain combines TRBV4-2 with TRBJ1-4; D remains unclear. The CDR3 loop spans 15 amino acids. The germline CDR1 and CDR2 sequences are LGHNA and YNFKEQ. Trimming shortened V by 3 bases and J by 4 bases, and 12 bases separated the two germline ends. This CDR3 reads CASSHNGMVNEKLFF. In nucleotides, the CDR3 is TGTGCCAGCAGCCATAACGGGATGGTTAATGAAAAACTGTTTTTT.

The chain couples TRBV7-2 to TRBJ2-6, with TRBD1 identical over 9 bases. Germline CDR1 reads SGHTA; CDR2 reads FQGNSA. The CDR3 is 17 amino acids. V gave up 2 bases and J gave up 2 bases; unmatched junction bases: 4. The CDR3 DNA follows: TGTGCCAGCAGCTTAACAAGACAGGGGGCTGGGGCCAACGTCCTGACTTTC. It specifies CASSLTRQGAGANVLTF. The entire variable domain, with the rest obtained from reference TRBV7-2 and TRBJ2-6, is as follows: GAGVSQSPSNKVTEKGKDVELRCDPISGHTALYWYRQSLGQGLEFLIYFQGNSAPDKSGLPSDRFSAERTGGSVSTLTIQRTQQEDSAVYLCASSLTRQGAGANVLTFGAGSRLTVL.

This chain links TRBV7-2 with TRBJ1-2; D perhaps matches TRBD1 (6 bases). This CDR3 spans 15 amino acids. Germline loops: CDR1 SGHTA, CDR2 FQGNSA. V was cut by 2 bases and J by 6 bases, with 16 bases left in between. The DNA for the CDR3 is TGTGCCAGCAGCTTAATTTTTTCAGGGGCTCATGGCTACACCTTC. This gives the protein CASSLIFSGAHGYTF.

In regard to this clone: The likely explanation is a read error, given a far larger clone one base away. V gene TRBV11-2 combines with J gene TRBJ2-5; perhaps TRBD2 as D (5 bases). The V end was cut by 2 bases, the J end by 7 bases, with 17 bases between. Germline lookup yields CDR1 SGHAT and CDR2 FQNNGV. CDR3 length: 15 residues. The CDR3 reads CASSLSSLDGGTQYF. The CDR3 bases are TGTGCCAGCAGCTTAAGTTCACTAGATGGTGGGACCCAGTACTTC. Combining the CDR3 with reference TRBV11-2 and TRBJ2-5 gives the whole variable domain EAGVAQSPRYKIIEKRQSVAFWCNPISGHATLYWYQQILGQGPKLLIQFQNNGVVDDSQLPKDRFSAERLKGVDSTLKIQPAKLEDSAVYLCASSLSSLDGGTQYFGPGTRLLVL.

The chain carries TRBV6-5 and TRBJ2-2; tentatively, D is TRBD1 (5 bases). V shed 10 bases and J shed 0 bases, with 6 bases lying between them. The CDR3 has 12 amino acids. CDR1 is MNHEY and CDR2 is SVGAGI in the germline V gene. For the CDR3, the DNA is TGTGCCACAGGGCCGAACACCGGGGAGCTGTTTTTT. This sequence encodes CATGPNTGELFF.

This chain's CDR3 is CSVPGPGKETQYF. The CDR3 DNA is TGCAGCGTTCCGGGGCCGGGAAAAGAGACCCAGTACTTC. The chain couples TRBV29-1 to TRBJ2-5; D tentatively reads TRBD1 or TRBD2 (5 bases each). CDR1 and CDR2 (germline): SQVTM, ANQGSEA. The CDR3 covers 13 residues. Trimming removed 5 bases from V and 3 bases from J, with 13 bases in between.

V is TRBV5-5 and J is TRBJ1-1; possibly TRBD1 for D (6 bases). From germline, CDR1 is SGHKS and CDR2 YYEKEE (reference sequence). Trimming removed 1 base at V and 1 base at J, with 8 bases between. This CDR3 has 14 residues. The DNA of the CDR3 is TGTGCCAGCAGCTTGTTGGGACAGAACACTGAAGCTTTCTTT. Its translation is CASSLLGQNTEAFF.

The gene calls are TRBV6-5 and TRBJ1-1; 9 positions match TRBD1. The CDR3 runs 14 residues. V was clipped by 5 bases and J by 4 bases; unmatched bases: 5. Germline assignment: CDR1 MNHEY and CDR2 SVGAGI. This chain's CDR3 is CASSTDRGSTEAFF. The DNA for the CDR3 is TGTGCCAGCAGTACCGACAGGGGGTCCACTGAAGCTTTCTTT.

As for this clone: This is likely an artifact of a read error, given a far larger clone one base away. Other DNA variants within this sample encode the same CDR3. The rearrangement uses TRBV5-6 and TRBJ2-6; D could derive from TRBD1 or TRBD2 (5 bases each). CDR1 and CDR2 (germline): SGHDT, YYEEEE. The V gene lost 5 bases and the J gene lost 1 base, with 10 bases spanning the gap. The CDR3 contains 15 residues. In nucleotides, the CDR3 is TGTGCCAGCAGTCCGGGACGGTCTGGGGCCAACGTCCTGACTTTC. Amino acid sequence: CASSPGRSGANVLTF.